This TCR beta chain originates from a study of CD8 T cells in Susac syndrome. Study-wide context: The Susac syndrome patients were therapy-naive, on corticosteroids, or on intravenous immunoglobulin alone at blood draw.

V was cut by 0 bases and J by 8 bases, with 7 bases left in between. The germline CDR1 and CDR2 sequences are SQVTM and ANQGSEA. The CDR3 has 11 residues. From blood CD8+ and CD4+ T cells, TCR beta sequences were generated. TEMRA cells were FACS-enriched, with CD8+ and CD4+ T cells isolated negatively. RNA amounts of about 0.45 to 1 ug underwent reverse transcription with random hexamers. Amplification of TCR beta CDR3 was carried out by immunoSEQ multiplex PCR, which covered 54 Vbeta and 13 Jbeta segments. One entry per CDR3 protein results from TCRdb running MiXCR on the immunoSEQ multiplex PCR reads. The sample lists about 140,000 distinct CDR3 sequences; 85% to 95% were seen once.

What was sequenced was CD4+ T cells from PBMCs. The V call is TRBV29-1, the J call TRBJ1-2; D remains unclear. The TCR originated in a human donor with Susac syndrome. The DNA for the CDR3 is TGCAGCGTTGAAGATATGGGGGGCTACACCTTC. Amino acids: CSVEDMGGYTF.